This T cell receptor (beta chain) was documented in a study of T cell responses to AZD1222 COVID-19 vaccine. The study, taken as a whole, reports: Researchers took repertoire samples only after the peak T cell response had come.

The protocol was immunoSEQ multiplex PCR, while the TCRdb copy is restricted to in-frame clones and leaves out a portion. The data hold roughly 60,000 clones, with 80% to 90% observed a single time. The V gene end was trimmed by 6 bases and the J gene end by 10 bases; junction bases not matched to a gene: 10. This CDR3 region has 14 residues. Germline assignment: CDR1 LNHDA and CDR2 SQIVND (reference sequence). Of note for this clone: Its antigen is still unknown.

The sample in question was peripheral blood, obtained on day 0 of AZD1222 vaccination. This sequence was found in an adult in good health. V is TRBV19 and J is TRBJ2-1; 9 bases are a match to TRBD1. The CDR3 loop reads CASSEKQGAREQFF. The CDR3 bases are TGTGCCAGTAGCGAAAAACAGGGGGCGAGGGAGCAGTTCTTC.